One and the same sample provided the 27 T cell receptor beta chains below, sequenced in a study of ipilimumab plus nivolumab after autologous stem cell transplantation. Produced via immunoSEQ multiplex PCR; TCRdb's table is partial and in-frame only. The repertoire holds roughly 86,000 clones, with approximately 83% as singletons. The sample in question was PBMCs, obtained in a trial of ipilimumab plus nivolumab as post-transplant consolidation. The receptors stem from a male donor with diffuse large B-cell lymphoma.

The genes are TRBV5-1 and TRBJ1-4; 9 bases map to TRBD1. The CDR3 is 15 amino acids. Germline V gene lookup returns CDR1 SGHRS and CDR2 YFSETQ. Trimming took 5 bases from V and 7 from J; bases not matched to a gene: 9. CDR3 loop: CASRDGTGNLEKLFF. In DNA, the CDR3 is TGCGCCAGCAGGGACGGGACAGGGAACCTTGAAAAACTGTTTTTT. The full variable domain, its missing parts supplied by reference TRBV5-1 and TRBJ1-4, is KAGVTQTPRYLIKTRGQQVTLSCSPISGHRSVSWYQQTPGQGLQFLFEYFSETQRNKGNFPGRFSGRQFSNSRSEMNVSTLELGDSALYLCASRDGTGNLEKLFFGSGTQLSVL.

V is TRBV5-1 and J is TRBJ1-2; D remains ambiguous. Deletions cut 0 bases from V and 4 bases from J, with 4 bases between. Germline-derived CDR1 and CDR2 are SGHRS and YFSETQ. This CDR3 comprises 12 residues. In nucleotides, the CDR3 is TGCGCCAGCAGCTTGGGCAGCTATGGCTACACCTTC. Protein sequence: CASSLGSYGYTF.

The chain joins TRBV18 to TRBJ1-1; D remains unclear. V lost 3 bases and J lost 1, with 6 bases in between. Germline loops: CDR1 KGHSH, CDR2 LQKENI. This CDR3 contains 13 residues. CDR3 nucleotides: TGTGCCAGCTCACCGGAATCGAACACTGAAGCTTTCTTT. It is translated as CASSPESNTEAFF.

The chain has TRBV11-3 and TRBJ2-3; D unresolved. The V and J ends lost 3 bases and 3 bases respectively, with 4 bases between them. The CDR3 is 12 amino acids. The germline V gene has CDR1 SGHNT and CDR2 YENEEA. CDR3 coding DNA: TGTGCCAGCAGCTTTGGAACAGATACGCAGTATTTT. This translates into CASSFGTDTQYF.

V gene TRBV5-1 combines with J gene TRBJ2-7, with TRBD1 matching 8 bases. V gave up 0 bases and J gave up 2 bases; unmatched junction bases: 7. The CDR3 runs to 16 residues. Germline-derived CDR1 and CDR2 are SGHRS and YFSETQ. The CDR3 protein is CASSLGADRDAYEQYF. CDR3 DNA sequence: TGCGCCAGCAGCTTGGGGGCGGACAGGGATGCCTACGAGCAGTACTTC.

This clone was detected once. The chain has TRBV6-6 and TRBJ1-1; D remains ambiguous. The germline gives CDR1 MNHNY, CDR2 SVGAGI (reference sequence). The CDR3 runs to 13 residues. V was clipped by 5 bases and J by 1 base, with 8 bases between them. The CDR3 region is CASSAPQNTEAFF. In DNA form, the CDR3 reads TGTGCCAGCAGTGCCCCCCAGAACACTGAAGCTTTCTTT.

The rearrangement links TRBV10-2 to TRBJ2-2; D might be TRBD1 or TRBD2, each matching 5 bases. This CDR3 has 15 residues. Trimming stripped 0 bases from V and 6 bases from J, with 11 bases between. CDR1 is WSHSY, CDR2 SAAADI, per germline. In DNA form, the CDR3 reads TGCGCCAGCAGTGAGTCGACGAGGGGATCCGGGGAGCTGTTTTTT. Translating gives CASSESTRGSGELFF.

V is TRBV4-1 and J is TRBJ1-4; 8 bases fit TRBD1. This CDR3 is 16 amino acids long. V dropped 0 bases and J dropped 7; count of bases not matched to a gene: 7. Germline CDR1 reads MGHRA; CDR2 reads YSYEKL. CDR3 in DNA: TGCGCCAGCAGCCAAGATTCAGGGGGCGGGGGTGAAAAACTGTTTTTT. Translated: CASSQDSGGGGEKLFF.

In this sample, this clone turned up a few times. The sample has other DNA sequences that encode this CDR3 too. The V call is TRBV18, the J call TRBJ1-6; D perhaps matches TRBD1 (5 bases). V lost 2 bases to trimming and J lost 8 bases, with 10 bases between them. CDR3 length: 14 residues. Per the germline V gene, CDR1 is KGHSH and CDR2 is LQKENI. CDR3 sequence: CASSPKGRDSPLHF. The DNA for the CDR3 is TGTGCCAGCTCACCAAAGGGGCGCGATTCACCCCTCCACTTT.

V usage is TRBV15 and J usage is TRBJ2-3; possibly TRBD2 for D (6 bases). The V gene's germline CDR1 is LNHNV and CDR2 YYDKDF (reference sequence). V was pared by 0 bases and J by 7 bases, with 20 bases between. The CDR3 totals 17 residues. This chain's CDR3 is CATSRDIGIAVQNTQYF. CDR3 nucleotides: TGTGCCACCAGCAGAGATATCGGGATAGCGGTCCAAAATACGCAGTATTTT.

This chain connects TRBV5-1 to TRBJ2-6; D is unclear. Germline loops: CDR1 SGHRS, CDR2 YFSETQ. This CDR3 region has 15 residues. The V end was cut by 0 bases, the J end by 3 bases, with 7 bases between. CDR3 coding DNA: TGCGCCAGCAGCTTGGGGGCGAATGGGGCCAACGTCCTGACTTTC. Translated, it gives CASSLGANGANVLTF.

There are a few counts of this clone. The CDR3 spells CASSTASESSGELFF. CDR3 coding DNA: TGTGCCAGTAGTACGGCGTCGGAGAGTTCCGGGGAGCTGTTTTTT. The rearrangement links TRBV19 to TRBJ2-2; D gene ambiguous. Germline CDR1 LNHDA, CDR2 SQIVND (reference sequence). V was pared by 4 bases and J by 6 bases, with 15 bases between. This CDR3 spans 15 amino acids. Complete variable domain (other parts from reference TRBV19 and TRBJ2-2): DGGITQSPKYLFRKEGQNVTLSCEQNLNHDAMYWYRQDPGQGLRLIYYSQIVNDFQKGDIAEGYSVSREKKESFPLTVTSAQKNPTAFYLCASSTASESSGELFFGEGSRLTVL.

The chain has TRBV5-1 and TRBJ2-5; TRBD2 matches at 12 bases. The CDR3 contains 17 residues. V was pared by 0 bases and J by 3 bases, with 6 bases of the junction left unmatched. The germline CDR1 and CDR2 sequences are SGHRS and YFSETQ. In DNA, the CDR3 is TGCGCCAGCAGCTTGGGTCCTAGCGGGGGGGCGGAAGAGACCCAGTACTTC. It specifies CASSLGPSGGAEETQYF.

V gene TRBV30 combines with J gene TRBJ2-7, with TRBD1 as a possible D gene (5 bases). The length of the CDR3 is 11 residues. The V gene lost 0 bases and the J gene lost 7 bases, with 7 bases spanning the gap. Germline V gene sequence: CDR1 GTSNPN, CDR2 SVGIG (reference sequence). CDR3 protein: CAWSVGDEQYF. Here the CDR3 DNA reads TGTGCCTGGAGTGTAGGGGATGAGCAGTACTTC.

The chain carries TRBV7-2 and TRBJ2-2, with 8 bases that match TRBD2. The germline CDR1 and CDR2 sequences are SGHTA and FQGNSA. V shed 2 bases, J shed 4 bases, and the junction held 6 bases outside the gene matches. The length of the CDR3 is 16 residues. The DNA for the CDR3 is TGTGCCAGCAGCTTATGGGGCGGGGGGCCCACCGGGGAGCTGTTTTTT. Amino acids: CASSLWGGGPTGELFF.

The V call is TRBV29-1, the J call TRBJ1-2, with D perhaps matching TRBD1 (5 bases). The length of the CDR3 is 15 residues. V was trimmed by 5 bases and J by 2 bases, leaving 18 bases between them. Germline V lookup: CDR1 SQVTM, CDR2 ANQGSEA. The CDR3 sequence: CSVSGGGVINYGYTF. As DNA, the CDR3 is TGCAGCGTTTCCGGCGGAGGGGTAATCAACTATGGCTACACCTTC. Full variable domain (remainder filled in from reference TRBV29-1 and TRBJ1-2): SAVISQKPSRDICQRGTSLTIQCQVDSQVTMMFWYRQQPGQSLTLIATANQGSEATYESGFVIDKFPISRPNLTFSTLTVSNMSPEDSSIYLCSVSGGGVINYGYTFGSGTRLTVV.

The sample holds one count of this clone. This chain uses TRBV19 with TRBJ1-2; 7 bases fit TRBD1. The trim removed 3 bases at V and 8 bases at J, leaving 9 bases unmatched. Germline-derived CDR1 and CDR2 are LNHDA and SQIVND (reference sequence). This CDR3 spans 14 amino acids. CDR3 DNA: TGTGCCAGTAGTATTTCAAAGGGGGCGCGAGGCTACACCTTC. Its protein is CASSISKGARGYTF.

V and J are TRBV6-5 and TRBJ2-5; 12 bases agree with TRBD2. Germline V CDR1 and CDR2: MNHEY, SVGAGI. The CDR3 covers 16 residues. Losses at the gene ends were 4 bases for V and 2 bases for J; bases not matched to a gene: 5. Written as DNA, the CDR3 is TGTGCCAGCAGTTCCGTTGGACTAGCGGGGCAAGAGACCCAGTACTTC. Translated: CASSSVGLAGQETQYF.

The chain joins TRBV7-9 to TRBJ1-3, with no clear D. The CDR3 length is 16 residues. Germline V gives CDR1 SEHNR, CDR2 FQNEAQ (reference sequence). V lost 5 bases and J lost 0, with 14 bases in between. This CDR3 is CASSIGDSYSGNTIYF. CDR3 nucleotide sequence: TGTGCCAGCAGCATCGGGGATAGTTACTCTGGAAACACCATATATTTT.

The CDR3 coding sequence is TGTGCCAGCAGCCCAGGGTACCAATACGAGCAGTACTTC. Translating it yields CASSPGYQYEQYF. The V gene is TRBV13, the J gene TRBJ2-7; D perhaps matches TRBD1 (5 bases). The germline V and J ends were trimmed by 5 bases and 4 bases, with 12 bases remaining between them. Germline V gives CDR1 PRHDT, CDR2 FYEKMQ (reference sequence). The length of the CDR3 is 13 residues.

The CDR3 loop is CASSQDFGDNYGYTF. CDR3 coding DNA: TGTGCCAGCAGCCAAGATTTTGGGGATAACTATGGCTACACCTTC. V usage is TRBV4-2 and J usage is TRBJ1-2; D gene unclear. V shed 0 bases and J shed 1 base, with 9 bases lying between them. The CDR3 runs 15 residues. Germline CDR1 and CDR2: LGHNA and YNFKEQ.

V usage is TRBV6-1 and J usage is TRBJ1-6; D unclear. This CDR3 contains 11 residues. V lost 2 bases to trimming and J lost 9 bases, with 2 bases between them. In germline, CDR1 is MNHNS, CDR2 SASEGT. The CDR3 loop is CASSESSPLHF. The CDR3 DNA follows: TGTGCCAGCAGTGAAAGTTCACCCCTCCACTTT.

CDR3 DNA: TGTGCCAGCAACCGACTAGCGGGGCAGAGCTCCTACAATGAGCAGTTCTTC. Translating it yields CASNRLAGQSSYNEQFF. The genes are TRBV2 and TRBJ2-1; TRBD2 agrees at 11 bases. Germline lookup yields CDR1 SNHLY and CDR2 FYNNEI. This CDR3 region has 17 residues. The J segment lost 0 bases and the V segment lost 7 bases, leaving 8 bases of the junction unmatched.

V and J are TRBV4-2 and TRBJ2-2, with TRBD2 matching over 12 bases. The trim removed 1 base at V and 7 bases at J, leaving 4 bases unmatched. From germline, CDR1 is LGHNA and CDR2 YNFKEQ. The CDR3 consists of 16 residues. CDR3: CASSQGTSGGFGELFF. CDR3 coding DNA: TGTGCCAGCAGCCAAGGCACTAGCGGGGGGTTCGGGGAGCTGTTTTTT.

In this sample, this clone turned up once. The chain combines TRBV7-2 with TRBJ2-3; TRBD2 is a possible D gene (6 bases). Germline values: CDR1 SGHTA, CDR2 FQGNSA. This CDR3 contains 13 residues. Trimming took 5 bases from V and 5 from J, leaving 11 bases between them. The chain's CDR3 is CASSVPAGDTQYF. In nucleotides, the CDR3 is TGTGCCAGCAGCGTACCAGCGGGAGATACGCAGTATTTT. The variable domain in full, completed from reference TRBV7-2 and TRBJ2-3, reads GAGVSQSPSNKVTEKGKDVELRCDPISGHTALYWYRQSLGQGLEFLIYFQGNSAPDKSGLPSDRFSAERTGGSVSTLTIQRTQQEDSAVYLCASSVPAGDTQYFGPGTRLTVL.

The CDR3 DNA sequence: TGTGCCAGTAGTCTCCGGGATGGGGCCAACGTCCTGACTTTC. The encoded protein is CASSLRDGANVLTF. V is TRBV19 and J is TRBJ2-6, with D possibly being TRBD2 (5 bases). Trimming removed 5 bases at V and 3 bases at J, with 8 bases between. This CDR3 has 14 amino acids. The germline V gene encodes CDR1 LNHDA and CDR2 SQIVND (reference sequence).

V usage is TRBV7-2 and J usage is TRBJ2-1; TRBD2 agrees at 9 bases. The CDR3 spans 16 residues. Trimming removed 3 bases from V and 0 bases from J; junction bases left unmatched: 3. Per the germline V gene, CDR1 is SGHTA and CDR2 is FQGNSA. DNA for the CDR3: TGTGCCAGCAGCTTTAGCGGGGGAAGCTCCTACAATGAGCAGTTCTTC. The encoded protein is CASSFSGGSSYNEQFF.